Sequencing of this T cell receptor (beta chain) was carried out in a study of CD8+ T cells in alopecia areata. At the level of the study: Among treated patients, oral tofacitinib was administered at 5 to 10 mg twice daily. Scalp area affected, as a percentage, set the severity score of treated patients.

The treatment here: oral pan-JAK inhibitor, 5-10 mg twice daily. Study-wide findings and caveats: Scalp samples also yield sequences of resident alphabeta T cells from normal skin.

A word on this clone: Its antigen is as yet unknown.

Per the germline V gene, CDR1 is KGHSH and CDR2 is LQKENI. After removal of 2 bases from V and 1 base from J, the junction contained 11 bases not matched to a gene. The CDR3 covers 18 residues. Investigators isolated RNA and reverse transcribed it into cDNA to act as the sequencing template. Repertoires were generated with immunoSEQ multiplex PCR, while TCRdb's copy carries only in-frame clones and drops some. The sample carries about 200,000 clones, roughly three fifths recorded once. The TCR originated in a human donor with alopecia areata. V is TRBV18 and J is TRBJ2-4; 7 positions agree with TRBD1. The sample consisted of CD4+ T cells sorted from blood, taken at week 4, from a patient treated with tofacitinib. The CDR3 is CASSPFPPRGLAKNIQYF. The CDR3 DNA is TGTGCCAGCTCACCATTTCCCCCGAGGGGGCTGGCCAAAAACATTCAGTACTTC.